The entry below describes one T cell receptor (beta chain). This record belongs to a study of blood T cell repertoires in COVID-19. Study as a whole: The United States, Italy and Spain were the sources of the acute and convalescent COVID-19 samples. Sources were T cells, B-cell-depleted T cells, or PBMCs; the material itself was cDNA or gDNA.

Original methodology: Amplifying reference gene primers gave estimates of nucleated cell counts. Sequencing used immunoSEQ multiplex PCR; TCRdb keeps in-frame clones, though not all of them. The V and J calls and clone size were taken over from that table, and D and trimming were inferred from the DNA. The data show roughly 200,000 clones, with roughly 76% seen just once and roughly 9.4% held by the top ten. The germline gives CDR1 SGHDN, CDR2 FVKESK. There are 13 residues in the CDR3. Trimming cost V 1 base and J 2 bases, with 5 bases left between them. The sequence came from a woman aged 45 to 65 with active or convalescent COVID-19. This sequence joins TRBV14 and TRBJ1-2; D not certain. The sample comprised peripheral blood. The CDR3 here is CASSQGPNYGYTF. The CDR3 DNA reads TGTGCCAGCAGCCAAGGGCCGAACTATGGCTACACCTTC.